This T cell receptor (beta chain) was recovered during a study of T-cell reconstitution after alpha-beta-depleted transplantation in children. Trimming took 11 bases from V and 1 from J; bases not matched to a gene: 7. This CDR3 has 13 amino acids. The germline CDR1 and CDR2 sequences are SNHLY and FYNNEI. This clonotype has a handful of counts. As it was prepared, the TCRbeta library received unique molecular identifiers. TCRdb re-derived calls from the PCR reads in MiXCR, one entry per CDR3 protein. This table has fewer than 120,000 distinct CDR3 sequences, about a tenth appearing once. J is TRBJ2-7 and V is TRBV2, with TRBD2 matching over 8 bases. This clonotype was sampled from a human donor who donated a stem cell graft to a child with acute lymphoblastic leukemia. The source material was PBMCs from the stem cell graft donor, sampled from the stem cell graft. The CDR3 region has the DNA TGTGCCTGCCGGGGGGGGGTTTCCTACGAGCAGTACTTC. Protein product: CACRGGVSYEQYF. The full variable domain, its missing parts supplied by reference TRBV2 and TRBJ2-7, is EPEVTQTPSHQVTQMGQEVILRCVPISNHLYFYWYRQILGQKVEFLVSFYNNEISEKSEIFDDQFSVERPDGSNFTLKIRSTKLEDSAMYFCACRGGVSYEQYFGPGTRLTVT.